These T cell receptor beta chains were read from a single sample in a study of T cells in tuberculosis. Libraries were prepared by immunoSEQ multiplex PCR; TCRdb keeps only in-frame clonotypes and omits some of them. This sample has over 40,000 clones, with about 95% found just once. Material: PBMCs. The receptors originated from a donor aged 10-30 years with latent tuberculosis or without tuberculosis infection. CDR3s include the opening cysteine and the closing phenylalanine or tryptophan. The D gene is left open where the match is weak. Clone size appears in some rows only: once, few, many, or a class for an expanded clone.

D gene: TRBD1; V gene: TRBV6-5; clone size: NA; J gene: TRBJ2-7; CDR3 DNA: TGTGCCAGCAGTTACGCCCCCAGGGGGACCTACGAGCAGTACTTC; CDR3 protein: CASSYAPRGTYEQYF
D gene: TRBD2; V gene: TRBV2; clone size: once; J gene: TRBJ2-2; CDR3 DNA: TGTGCCACCGTTGGGACTAGCGGGATCGGAGGGGAGCTGTTTTTT; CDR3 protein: CATVGTSGIGGELFF
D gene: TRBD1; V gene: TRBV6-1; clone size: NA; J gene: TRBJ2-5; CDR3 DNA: TGTGCCAGCAGGACATACCCCGGGACAGGGGAGACCCAGTACTTC; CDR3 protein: CASRTYPGTGETQYF
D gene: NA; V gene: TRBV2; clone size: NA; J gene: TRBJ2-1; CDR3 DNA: TGTGCCAGCTGGACTGCGGCAATCGGGGATGAGCAGTTCTTC; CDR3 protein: CASWTAAIGDEQFF
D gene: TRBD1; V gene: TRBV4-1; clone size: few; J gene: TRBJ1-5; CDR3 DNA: TGCGCCAGCAGCCAGTTAGGACAGGGTGAACAGCCCCAGCATTTT; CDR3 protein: CASSQLGQGEQPQHF
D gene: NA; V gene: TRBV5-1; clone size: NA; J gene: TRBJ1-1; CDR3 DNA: TGCGCCAGCAGCTGGACTCGGACAGTGAATGAAGCTTTCTTT; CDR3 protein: CASSWTRTVNEAFF
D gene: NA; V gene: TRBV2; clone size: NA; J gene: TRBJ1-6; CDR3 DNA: TGTGCCAGCAGTGAAGGGTGGGGCAATTCACCCCTCCACTTT; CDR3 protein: CASSEGWGNSPLHF
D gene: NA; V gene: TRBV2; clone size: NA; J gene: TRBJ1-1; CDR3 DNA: TGTGCCAGCAGTGAAGTGGAGGGGTTACTCAACACTGAAGCTTTCTTT; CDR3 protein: CASSEVEGLLNTEAFF
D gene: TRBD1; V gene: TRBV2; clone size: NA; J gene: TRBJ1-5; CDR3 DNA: TGTGCCAGCAGTCGACAGGGGTCGAGTCAGCCCCAGCATTTT; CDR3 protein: CASSRQGSSQPQHF
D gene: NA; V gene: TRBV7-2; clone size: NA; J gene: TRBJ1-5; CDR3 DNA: TGTGCCAGCAGCTTTAGCTTTAGTAGGGGCACTCAGCCCCAGCATTTT; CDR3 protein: CASSFSFSRGTQPQHF
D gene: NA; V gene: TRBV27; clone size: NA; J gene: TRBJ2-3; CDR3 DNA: TGTGCCAGCAGTTCAATACAGGGAGATACGCAGTATTTT; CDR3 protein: CASSSIQGDTQYF
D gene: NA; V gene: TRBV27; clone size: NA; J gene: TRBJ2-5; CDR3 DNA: TGTGCCAGCAGTTTAGAGACAGGAGAGACCCAGTACTTC; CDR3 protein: CASSLETGETQYF
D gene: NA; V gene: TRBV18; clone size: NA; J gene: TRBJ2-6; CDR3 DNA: TGTGCCAGCTCACCTACGGTTAGCTCTGGGGCCAACGTCCTGACTTTC; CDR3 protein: CASSPTVSSGANVLTF
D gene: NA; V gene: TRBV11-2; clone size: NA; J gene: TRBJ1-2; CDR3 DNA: TGTGCCAGCAGCTTCGGGACTTCGGGAGGCTACACCTTC; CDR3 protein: CASSFGTSGGYTF
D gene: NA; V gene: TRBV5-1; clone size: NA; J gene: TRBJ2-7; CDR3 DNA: TGCGCCAGCAGCTTGGGATCACTATCGAGCTACGAGCAGTACTTC; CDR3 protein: CASSLGSLSSYEQYF
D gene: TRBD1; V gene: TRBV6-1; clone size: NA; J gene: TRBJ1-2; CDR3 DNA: TGTGCCAGCAGCCAGGGGGCGAAGGGAGGCTACACCTTC; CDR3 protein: CASSQGAKGGYTF
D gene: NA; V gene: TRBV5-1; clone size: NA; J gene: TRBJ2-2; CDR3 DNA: TGCGCCAGCAGCTTTATGGACATTTCGAACACCGGGGAGCTGTTTTTT; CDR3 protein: CASSFMDISNTGELFF
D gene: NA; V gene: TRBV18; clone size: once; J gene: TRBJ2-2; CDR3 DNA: TGTGCCAGCTCACAACAGCTCACCGGGGAGCTGTTTTTT; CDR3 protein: CASSQQLTGELFF
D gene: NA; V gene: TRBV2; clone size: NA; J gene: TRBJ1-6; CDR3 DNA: TGTGCCAGCAAGAGGGATTCACCCCTCCACTTT; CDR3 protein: CASKRDSPLHF
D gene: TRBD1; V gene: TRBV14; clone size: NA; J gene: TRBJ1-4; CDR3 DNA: TGTGCCAGCAGCCGGACAGGAATTAATGAAAAACTGTTTTTT; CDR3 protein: CASSRTGINEKLFF
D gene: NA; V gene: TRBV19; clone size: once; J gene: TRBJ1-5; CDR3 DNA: TGTGCCAGTAGTATGCAACAGGACCATCAGCCCCAGCATTTT; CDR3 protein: CASSMQQDHQPQHF
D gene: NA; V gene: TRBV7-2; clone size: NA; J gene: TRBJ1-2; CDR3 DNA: TGTGCCAGCAGCTTAGGGGGGCCTGGCTATGGCTACACCTTC; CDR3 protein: CASSLGGPGYGYTF
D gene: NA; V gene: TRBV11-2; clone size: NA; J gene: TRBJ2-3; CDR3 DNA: TGTGCCAGCAGCCTCCGTCGCACAGATACGCAGTATTTT; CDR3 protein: CASSLRRTDTQYF
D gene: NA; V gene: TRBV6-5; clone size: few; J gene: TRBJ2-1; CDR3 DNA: TGTGCCAGCAGTTACTTTGGCGGTGGCAATGAGCAGTTCTTC; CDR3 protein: CASSYFGGGNEQFF
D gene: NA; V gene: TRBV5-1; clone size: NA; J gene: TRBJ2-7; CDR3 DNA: TGCGCCAGCAGCTTGGAAAGCGGGTCCTCCTACGAGCAGTACTTC; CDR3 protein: CASSLESGSSYEQYF
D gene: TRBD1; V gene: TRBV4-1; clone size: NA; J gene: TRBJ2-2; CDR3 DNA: TGCGCCAGCAGCAAGGACAGGGTGAGCACCGGGGAGCTGTTTTTT; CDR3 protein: CASSKDRVSTGELFF
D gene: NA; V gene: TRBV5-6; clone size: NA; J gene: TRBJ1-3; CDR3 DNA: TGTGCCAGCAGCTTCAACAGATTATCCTCTGGAAACACCATATATTTT; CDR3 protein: CASSFNRLSSGNTIYF
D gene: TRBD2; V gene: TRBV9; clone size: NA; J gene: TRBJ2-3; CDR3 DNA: TGTGCCAGCAGCGGGAGCGGGGGCCGGGGAGATACGCAGTATTTT; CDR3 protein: CASSGSGGRGDTQYF
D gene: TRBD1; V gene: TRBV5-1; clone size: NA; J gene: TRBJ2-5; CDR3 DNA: TGCGCCAGCGGGGGCAATACGGGACAGGGTTATGAGACCCAGTACTTC; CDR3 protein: CASGGNTGQGYETQYF
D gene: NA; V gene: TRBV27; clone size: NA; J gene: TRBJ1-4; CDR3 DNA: TGTGCCAGCAGTTTGCAGTATGGTGAAAAACTGTTTTTT; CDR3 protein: CASSLQYGEKLFF
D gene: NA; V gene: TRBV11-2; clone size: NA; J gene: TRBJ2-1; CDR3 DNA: TGTGCGTCTCAGCGCGATGAGCAGTTCTTC; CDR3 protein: CASQRDEQFF
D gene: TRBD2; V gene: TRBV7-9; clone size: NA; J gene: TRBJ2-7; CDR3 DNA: TGTGCCAGCAGCTCCAGCGGGAGTAAGGTCGAGCAGTACTTC; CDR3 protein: CASSSSGSKVEQYF
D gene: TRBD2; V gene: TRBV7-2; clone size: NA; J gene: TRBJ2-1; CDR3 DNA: TGTGCCAGCAGCTTAGACCAGGGACTAGCGGGAGGGGGGCAGTTCTTC; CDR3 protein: CASSLDQGLAGGGQFF
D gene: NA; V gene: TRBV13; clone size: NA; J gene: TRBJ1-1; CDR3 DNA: TGTGCCAGCAGCGCCACAGAGTTCACTGAAGCTTTCTTT; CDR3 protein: CASSATEFTEAFF
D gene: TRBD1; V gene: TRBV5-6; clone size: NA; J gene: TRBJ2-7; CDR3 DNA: TGTGCCAGCAGCCCCGGACAGGGAGACCCTGCCTACGAGCAGTACTTC; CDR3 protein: CASSPGQGDPAYEQYF
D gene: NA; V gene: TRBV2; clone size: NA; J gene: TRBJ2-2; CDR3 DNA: TGTGCCAGCAGTGTTCAGCGGCCAAACACCGGGGAGCTGTTTTTT; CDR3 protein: CASSVQRPNTGELFF
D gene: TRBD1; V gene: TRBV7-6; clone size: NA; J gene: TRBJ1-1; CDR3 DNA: TGTGCCAGCAGCTCAGTGACAGGGGCGAACACTGAAGCTTTCTTT; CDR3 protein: CASSSVTGANTEAFF
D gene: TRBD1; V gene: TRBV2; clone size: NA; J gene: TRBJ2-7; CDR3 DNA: TGTGCCAGCAGTGAAGACAGGGGGTACTACGAGCAGTACTTC; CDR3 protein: CASSEDRGYYEQYF
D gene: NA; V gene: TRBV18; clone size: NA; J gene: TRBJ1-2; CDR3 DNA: TGTGCCAGCTCACCACCTCAGGGTTCGGATGGCTACACCTTC; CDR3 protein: CASSPPQGSDGYTF
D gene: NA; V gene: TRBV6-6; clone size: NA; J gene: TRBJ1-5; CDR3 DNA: TGTGCCAGCAGGCAGGGTGAACAGCCCCAGCATTTT; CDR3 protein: CASRQGEQPQHF
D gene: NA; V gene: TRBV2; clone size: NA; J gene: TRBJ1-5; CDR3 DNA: TGTGCCAGCGGACCCGAACGGGGAACTCAGCCCCAGCATTTT; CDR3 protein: CASGPERGTQPQHF
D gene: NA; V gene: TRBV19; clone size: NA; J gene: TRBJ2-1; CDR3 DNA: TGTGCCAGTAGCCCCAGGGGCGCGCTCTACAATGAGCAGTTCTTC; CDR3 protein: CASSPRGALYNEQFF
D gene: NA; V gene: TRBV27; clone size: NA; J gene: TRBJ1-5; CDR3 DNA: TGTGCCAGCAGTTCCTCCCTTAGGAGTGATAGCAATCAGCCCCAGCATTTT; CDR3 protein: CASSSSLRSDSNQPQHF
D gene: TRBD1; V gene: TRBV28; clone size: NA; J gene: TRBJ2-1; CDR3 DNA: TGTGCCAGCAGTCCTCCGGACAGGGTACCCTATAATGAGCAGTTCTTC; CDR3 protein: CASSPPDRVPYNEQFF
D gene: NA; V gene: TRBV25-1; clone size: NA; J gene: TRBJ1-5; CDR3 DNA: TGTGCCAGCAGTGAAACAGGATTGTATCAGCCCCAGCATTTT; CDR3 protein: CASSETGLYQPQHF
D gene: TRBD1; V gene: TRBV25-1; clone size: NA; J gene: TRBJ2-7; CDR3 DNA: TGTGCCAGCAGGGGACAGGGGACCTACGAGCAGTACTTC; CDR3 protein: CASRGQGTYEQYF
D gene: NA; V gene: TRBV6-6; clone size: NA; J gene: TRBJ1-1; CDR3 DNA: TGTGCCCTTAGGAGGGGCGCGGGGAACACTGAAGCTTTCTTT; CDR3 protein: CALRRGAGNTEAFF
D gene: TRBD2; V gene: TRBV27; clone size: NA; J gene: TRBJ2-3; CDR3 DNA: TGTGCCAGCAGTCCGGGACTAGCGGGAGGAGGGACAGATACGCAGTATTTT; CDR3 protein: CASSPGLAGGGTDTQYF
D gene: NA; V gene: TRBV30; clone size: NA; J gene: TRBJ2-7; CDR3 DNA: TGTGCCTGGAGAGGGGGTCTTAGCTCCTACGAGCAGTACTTC; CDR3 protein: CAWRGGLSSYEQYF
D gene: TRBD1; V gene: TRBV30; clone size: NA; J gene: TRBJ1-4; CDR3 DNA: TGTGCCTGGAGCGGCCGGGACAGTCATGAAAAACTGTTTTTT; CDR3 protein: CAWSGRDSHEKLFF
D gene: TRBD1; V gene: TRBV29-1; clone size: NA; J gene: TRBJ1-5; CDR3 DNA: TGCAGCGTTGTAGTCGCAGGGGGTAACCAGCATTTT; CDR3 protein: CSVVVAGGNQHF
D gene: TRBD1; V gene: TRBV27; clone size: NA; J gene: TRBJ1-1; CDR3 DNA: TGTGCCAGCAGTTTATACAGGGGCTCGGGGAACACTGAAGCTTTCTTT; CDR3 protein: CASSLYRGSGNTEAFF
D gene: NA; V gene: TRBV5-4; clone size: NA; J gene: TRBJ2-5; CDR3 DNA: TGTGCCAGCAGCTTTGGGGGGGAGACCCAGTACTTC; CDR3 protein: CASSFGGETQYF
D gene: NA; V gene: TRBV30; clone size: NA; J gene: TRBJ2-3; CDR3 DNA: TGTGCCTGGAGTGTAAATGGAGCGGCAGATACGCAGTATTTT; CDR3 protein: CAWSVNGAADTQYF
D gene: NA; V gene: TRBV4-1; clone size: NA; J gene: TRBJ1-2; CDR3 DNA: TGCGCCAGCAGCCAAGGACAGTATAACTATGGCTACACCTTC; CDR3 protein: CASSQGQYNYGYTF
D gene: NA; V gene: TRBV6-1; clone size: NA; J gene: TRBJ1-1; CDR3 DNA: TGTGCCAGCAGTGAACGACAGATCCAAAACACTGAAGCTTTCTTT; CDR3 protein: CASSERQIQNTEAFF
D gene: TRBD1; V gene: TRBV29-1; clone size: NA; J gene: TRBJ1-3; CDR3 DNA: TGCAGCGCCCTGCGACAGGGGGCCTCTGGAAACACCATATATTTT; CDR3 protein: CSALRQGASGNTIYF